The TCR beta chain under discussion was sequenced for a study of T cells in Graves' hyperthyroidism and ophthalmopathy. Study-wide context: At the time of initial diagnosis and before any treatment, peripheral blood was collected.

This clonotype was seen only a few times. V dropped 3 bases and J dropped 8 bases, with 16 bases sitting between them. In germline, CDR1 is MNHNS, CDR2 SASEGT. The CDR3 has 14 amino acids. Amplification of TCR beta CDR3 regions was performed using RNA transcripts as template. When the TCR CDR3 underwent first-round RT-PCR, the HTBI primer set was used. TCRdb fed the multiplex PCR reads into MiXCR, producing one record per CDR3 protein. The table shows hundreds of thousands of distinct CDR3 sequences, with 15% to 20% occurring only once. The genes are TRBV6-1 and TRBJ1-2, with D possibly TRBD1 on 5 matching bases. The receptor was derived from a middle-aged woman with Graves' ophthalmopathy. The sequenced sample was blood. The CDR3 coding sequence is TGTGCCAGCAGTGACTCACCAGGGTTCGGCGGCTACACCTTC. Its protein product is CASSDSPGFGGYTF.